The 26 T cell receptor beta chains presented below share a single source sample, sequenced in a study of CD8 T cell repertoires and HIV-1 epitope variants. TCRdb keeps only in-frame clones here, not all; method: immunoSEQ multiplex PCR. This sample carries under 6,000 clones, 55% to 70% of them seen once, and the ten largest clones take around 45%. No antigen has been identified for these receptors. Sequenced: cultured CD8+ T cells derived from PBMCs. The receptors here all came from a male donor with HIV.

This clone is large within its sample. The chain recombines TRBV14 with TRBJ1-1, with 7 bases aligning to TRBD1. This CDR3 spans 11 amino acids. The V gene's germline CDR1 is SGHDN and CDR2 FVKESK. V shed 3 bases, J shed 11 bases, and the junction held 3 bases outside the gene matches. CDR3 sequence reads: CASSQSGGAFF. The CDR3 nucleotides read TGTGCCAGCAGCCAGTCAGGGGGGGCTTTCTTT.

The chain is built from TRBV5-4 and TRBJ2-1; tentative D call: TRBD2 (7 bases). CDR1 and CDR2 (germline): SGHNT, YYREEE (reference sequence). The V gene lost 0 bases and the J gene lost 1 base, with 14 bases spanning the gap. This CDR3 contains 17 residues. CDR3 DNA: TGTGCCAGCAGCTTGGGGGCACGGGGGGCTTCCTACAATGAGCAGTTCTTC. It specifies CASSLGARGASYNEQFF.

About this clone: A read error may account for a junction end that differs from germline. CDR3 DNA: TGTGCCAGCAGTTACGGACAGGGATTCAACGAGCAGTGCTTC. Its protein product is CASSYGQGFNEQCF. The genes are TRBV6-5 and TRBJ2-7; 8 bases match TRBD1. The CDR3 loop spans 14 amino acids. Germline CDR1 reads MNHEY; CDR2 reads SVGAGI.

The chain employs TRBV7-2 and TRBJ2-5; 7 bases are shared with TRBD1. Trimming took 1 base from V and 13 from J; bases not matched to a gene: 6. The CDR3 covers 12 residues. CDR1 and CDR2 from the germline V gene are SGHTA and FQGNSA. The CDR3 coding sequence is TGTGCCAGCAGCTTAGATTCGACAGGGTCGTACTTC. This codes for CASSLDSTGSYF.

This clone has more than one count but fewer than ten. This chain links TRBV30 with TRBJ1-5, with TRBD1 identical over 7 bases. The CDR3 is made up of 15 amino acids. Trimming cost V 2 bases and J 7 bases; bases outside gene matches: 11. Germline V lookup: CDR1 GTSNPN, CDR2 SVGIG (reference sequence). CDR3 sequence reads: CAWSSGTAQGQPQHF. The CDR3 bases are TGTGCCTGGAGTTCTGGGACAGCCCAGGGGCAGCCCCAGCATTTT. Together with reference TRBV30 and TRBJ1-5, the CDR3 gives the full variable domain: SQTIHQWPATLVQPVGSPLSLECTVEGTSNPNLYWYRQAAGRGLQLLFYSVGIGQISSEVPQNLSASRPQDRQFILSSKKLLLSDSGFYLCAWSSGTAQGQPQHFGDGTRLSIL.

The chain has TRBV15 and TRBJ2-1, with 7 bases fitting TRBD1. The germline V gene has CDR1 LNHNV and CDR2 YYDKDF (reference sequence). The trim removed 5 bases at V and 6 bases at J, leaving 4 bases unmatched. The CDR3 covers 13 residues. CDR3 sequence (DNA): TGTGCCACCAGCTCCCGACAGGGCAATGAGCAGTTCTTC. Encoded protein: CATSSRQGNEQFF. Combining the CDR3 with reference TRBV15 and TRBJ2-1 gives the whole variable domain DAMVIQNPRYQVTQFGKPVTLSCSQTLNHNVMYWYQQKSSQAPKLLFHYYDKDFNNEADTPDNFQSRRPNTSFCFLDIRSPGLGDTAMYLCATSSRQGNEQFFGPGTRLTVL.

The chain employs TRBV18 and TRBJ2-7, with D perhaps TRBD1 or TRBD2 (5 bases each). The CDR3 contains 19 residues. V was cut by 3 bases and J by 5 bases, with 29 bases left in between. The germline V gene encodes CDR1 KGHSH and CDR2 LQKENI. CDR3 bases: TGTGCCAGCTCACCGGATCCGACGTTCGTCGAGCCCTTGGGGGACGAGCAGTACTTC. It is translated as CASSPDPTFVEPLGDEQYF.

This chain links TRBV27 with TRBJ1-4; perhaps TRBD1 as D (6 bases). V lost 6 bases to trimming and J lost 6 bases, with 17 bases between them. The CDR3 length is 15 residues. The germline V gene encodes CDR1 MNHEY and CDR2 SMNVEV (reference sequence). CDR3: CASSNGGALDEKLFF. CDR3 nucleotide sequence: TGTGCCAGCAGCAATGGGGGGGCGCTGGATGAAAAACTGTTTTTT. Combining the CDR3 with reference TRBV27 and TRBJ1-4 gives the whole variable domain EAQVTQNPRYLITVTGKKLTVTCSQNMNHEYMSWYRQDPGLGLRQIYYSMNVEVTDKGDVPEGYKVSRKEKRNFPLILESPSPNQTSLYFCASSNGGALDEKLFFGSGTQLSVL.

This clone appeared once. Sequence at one end of the junction differs from germline and may be a read error. The chain couples TRBV27 to TRBJ1-1; 9 bases fit TRBD1. CDR1 is MNHEY and CDR2 is SMNVEV in the germline V gene (reference sequence). The CDR3 covers 13 residues. Here the CDR3 DNA reads TGTGCCAGCAGTCGCCGTTGGACAGGGGAGGTGGAATTT. It yields the protein CASSRRWTGEVEF.

This clone was picked up one time. The genes are TRBV29-1 and TRBJ2-1; D remains unclear. Germline values: CDR1 SQVTM, CDR2 ANQGSEA. Trimming removed 5 bases from V and 5 bases from J, with 4 bases in between. CDR3 length: 10 amino acids. This CDR3 reads CSVNNNEQFF. DNA for the CDR3: TGCAGCGTTAACAACAATGAGCAGTTCTTC.

This clone has only one observation. The rearrangement uses TRBV6-5 and TRBJ1-1; 7 nucleotides agree with TRBD1. The V gene end was trimmed by 6 bases and the J gene end by 8 bases; junction bases not matched to a gene: 9. CDR1 and CDR2 (germline): MNHEY, SVGAGI. The CDR3 consists of 13 residues. The CDR3 sequence: CASRYGTAFEAFF. The CDR3 DNA reads TGTGCCAGCAGGTACGGGACAGCATTCGAAGCTTTCTTT.

This chain links TRBV28 with TRBJ1-5, with no clear D. Trimming took off 2 bases at V and 4 bases at J, with 3 bases between the two ends. CDR3 length equals 12 residues. The germline gives CDR1 MDHEN, CDR2 SYDVKM. The CDR3 is CASSLGNQPQHF. CDR3 nucleotides: TGTGCCAGCAGTTTAGGTAATCAGCCCCAGCATTTT.

The table lists this clone with a few counts. The chain employs TRBV2 and TRBJ1-2; 12 bases fit TRBD1. CDR3 size: 14 residues. CDR1 and CDR2 from the germline V gene are SNHLY and FYNNEI. Unmatched junction bases numbered 7, after V lost 6 bases and J lost 8 bases. This CDR3 is CASSDRDRGLGYTF. CDR3 DNA: TGTGCCAGCAGCGACCGGGACAGGGGGCTCGGCTACACCTTC.

The J gene is TRBJ2-3, the V gene TRBV5-4; 9 bases are a match to TRBD2. V shed 0 bases, J shed 1 base, and the junction held 12 bases outside the gene matches. The CDR3 runs to 19 residues. The germline gives CDR1 SGHNT, CDR2 YYREEE (reference sequence). In DNA, the CDR3 is TGTGCCAGCAGCTTGGTGCGGGGCCTCTTAGCGGGGGGCACAGATACGCAGTATTTT. This translates into CASSLVRGLLAGGTDTQYF.

This rearrangement joins TRBV7-6 to TRBJ2-7; 9 nucleotides agree with TRBD1. Germline V CDR1 and CDR2: SGHVS, FNYEAQ. Unmatched junction bases numbered 5, after V lost 4 bases and J lost 1 base. The CDR3 is made up of 15 amino acids. In nucleotides, the CDR3 is TGTGCCAGCAGCTCCGCCGGGACAGGGTCCTACGAGCAGTACTTC. It specifies CASSSAGTGSYEQYF.

The rearrangement uses TRBV19 and TRBJ2-3; TRBD1 or TRBD2 may be the D gene (5 bases each). This CDR3 is 15 amino acids long. V was trimmed by 6 bases and J by 4 bases, leaving 17 bases between them. The germline gives CDR1 LNHDA, CDR2 SQIVND (reference sequence). CDR3 nucleotide sequence: TGTGCCAGTAGCCCTCGGGACGGATCAGCAGATACGCAGTATTTT. This gives the protein CASSPRDGSADTQYF.

Points on this clone: The DNA is left out, because the CDR3 cannot be placed on it with certainty; the CDR3 is given as TCRdb lists it. V is TRBV5-5 and J is TRBJ2-6; the table's D gene call, TRBD2, was not cross checked with the DNA. The germline V gene has CDR1 SGHKS and CDR2 YYEKEE (reference sequence). The CDR3 sequence runs 15 residues, both termini included. This CDR3 reads CAFGEGISGANVLTF.

CDR3 amino acids: CAWSVRLAGGSETQYF. The CDR3 DNA is TGTGCCTGGAGTGTACGACTAGCGGGGGGTTCAGAGACCCAGTACTTC. This chain uses TRBV30 with TRBJ2-5, with 13 nucleotides matching TRBD2. Germline-derived CDR1 and CDR2 are GTSNPN and SVGIG (reference sequence). This CDR3 contains 16 residues. V was clipped by 0 bases and J by 4 bases; unmatched bases: 5. Full variable domain (remainder filled in from reference TRBV30 and TRBJ2-5): SQTIHQWPATLVQPVGSPLSLECTVEGTSNPNLYWYRQAAGRGLQLLFYSVGIGQISSEVPQNLSASRPQDRQFILSSKKLLLSDSGFYLCAWSVRLAGGSETQYFGPGTRLLVL.

The chain has TRBV28 and TRBJ2-1; 9 nucleotides agree with TRBD2. After removal of 6 bases from V and 6 bases from J, the junction contained 9 bases not matched to a gene. This CDR3 has 15 residues. The germline gives CDR1 MDHEN, CDR2 SYDVKM. CDR3 DNA: TGTGCCAGCAGGAGCCGACTAGCGGCCCTCAATGAGCAGTTCTTC. Encoded protein: CASRSRLAALNEQFF.

The chain is built from TRBV7-3 and TRBJ1-1; D unresolved. Looked up from germline, CDR1 is SGHTA and CDR2 is FQGTGA. The CDR3 has 13 residues. V was pared by 6 bases and J by 3 bases, with 11 bases between. CDR3 sequence reads: CASSRGPYTEAFF. In nucleotides, the CDR3 is TGTGCCAGCAGTCGTGGCCCATACACTGAAGCTTTCTTT.

The J gene is TRBJ2-7, the V gene TRBV5-1; tentatively, D is TRBD1 (5 bases). The CDR3 consists of 12 residues. Germline V gene sequence: CDR1 SGHRS, CDR2 YFSETQ. V shed 3 bases and J shed 5 bases, with 9 bases lying between them. CDR3 loop: CASSSQGDEQYF. In DNA form, the CDR3 reads TGCGCCAGCAGCTCGCAGGGCGACGAGCAGTACTTC.

The chain recombines TRBV10-2 with TRBJ2-7; no clear D gene. The V end was cut by 7 bases, the J end by 5 bases, with 15 bases between. CDR1 and CDR2 (germline): WSHSY, SAAADI. The CDR3 runs to 13 residues. The CDR3 loop reads CASTRFVGNEQYF. The CDR3 bases are TGCGCCAGCACGAGGTTCGTAGGTAACGAGCAGTACTTC.

This chain joins TRBV19 and TRBJ2-7, with a weak D call TRBD1 (5 bases). This CDR3 contains 14 residues. Germline V gene data show CDR1 as LNHDA and CDR2 as SQIVND (reference sequence). Deletions cut 1 base from V and 2 bases from J, with 9 bases between. CDR3 loop: CASSIGPGPYEQYF. The CDR3 bases are TGTGCCAGTAGTATAGGACCAGGGCCCTACGAGCAGTACTTC.

The chain links TRBV6-5 to TRBJ2-6; no firm D call. V gave up 6 bases and J gave up 9 bases, with 9 bases separating them. This CDR3 has 12 residues. The germline CDR1 and CDR2 sequences are MNHEY and SVGAGI. Here the CDR3 DNA reads TGTGCCAGCAGCCCCTCGGGCAACGTCCTGACTTTC. Translation: CASSPSGNVLTF.

The chain joins TRBV2 to TRBJ2-5; D is perhaps TRBD1 (6 bases). There are 14 residues in the CDR3. Trimming cost V 6 bases and J 6 bases, with 17 bases left between them. Germline V gene sequence: CDR1 SNHLY, CDR2 FYNNEI. Here the CDR3 reads CASRGQLGFQTQYF. The CDR3 DNA reads TGTGCCAGCAGAGGACAGTTAGGATTCCAGACCCAGTACTTC.

The CDR3 nucleotides read TGTGCCAGCAGGCTAGCGGGAGAAGGTGAGCAGTTCTTC. Translated: CASRLAGEGEQFF. V gene TRBV14 combines with J gene TRBJ2-1; 10 nucleotides line up with TRBD2. The ends lost 6 bases at V and 9 bases at J; junction bases unmatched: 5. The CDR3 covers 13 residues. The germline gives CDR1 SGHDN, CDR2 FVKESK.